This TCR beta chain was sequenced during a study of radiotherapy plus CTLA-4 blockade in lung cancer. Sequencing was performed with immunoSEQ multiplex PCR; in TCRdb, only in-frame clones are kept and a portion is missing. This table holds 95,000 to 150,000 clones, about 87% found once. The CDR3 contains 17 residues. With 7 bases clipped from V and 4 bases from J, the junction kept 17 bases outside the gene matches. CDR1 SGDLS and CDR2 YYNGEE come from the germline V gene. The sequenced sample was peripheral blood, obtained from a patient treated with radiotherapy plus ipilimumab. V gene TRBV9 combines with J gene TRBJ2-5; TRBD2 matches 9 bases. This clonotype was obtained from a human donor with non-small cell lung cancer that progressed on radiotherapy plus ipilimumab. The CDR3 DNA follows: TGTGCCAGCTCCCCCGACGCGGGAGGGCCAGAAGTAGAGACCCAGTACTTC. It is translated as CASSPDAGGPEVETQYF.